Below, one TCR beta chain is given with its context. Its antigen is as yet unknown. This entry belongs to a study of shared clonotypes between healthy human individuals. The donors were adults (healthy and HIV-negative) with no recent acute infections or vaccinations. General observations from the study: In contrast to clonotypes shared by all four donors, non-shared clonotypes had lower generation probabilities. The study generally estimated greater richness for naive than memory subsets.

Produced via immunoSEQ multiplex PCR; TCRdb's table is partial and in-frame only. This sample has a few million clones, with just over 90% found just once. This sequence was found in a man aged 18 to 29 in good health. The sequenced sample was naive CD4+ T cells sorted from blood. Subset denoted: CD45RA+ positively selected.

CDR3 amino acids: CASSPQGTGGIPHGYTF. CDR3 in DNA: TGTGCCAGTAGTCCGCAGGGGACAGGGGGCATACCCCATGGCTACACCTTC. The chain uses TRBV19 and TRBJ1-2; 12 nucleotides align to TRBD1. Germline assignment: CDR1 LNHDA and CDR2 SQIVND (reference sequence). The CDR3 is made up of 17 amino acids. V dropped 5 bases and J dropped 6; count of bases not matched to a gene: 13. The full variable domain, completed using reference TRBV19 and TRBJ1-2, is DGGITQSPKYLFRKEGQNVTLSCEQNLNHDAMYWYRQDPGQGLRLIYYSQIVNDFQKGDIAEGYSVSREKKESFPLTVTSAQKNPTAFYLCASSPQGTGGIPHGYTFGSGTRLTVV.